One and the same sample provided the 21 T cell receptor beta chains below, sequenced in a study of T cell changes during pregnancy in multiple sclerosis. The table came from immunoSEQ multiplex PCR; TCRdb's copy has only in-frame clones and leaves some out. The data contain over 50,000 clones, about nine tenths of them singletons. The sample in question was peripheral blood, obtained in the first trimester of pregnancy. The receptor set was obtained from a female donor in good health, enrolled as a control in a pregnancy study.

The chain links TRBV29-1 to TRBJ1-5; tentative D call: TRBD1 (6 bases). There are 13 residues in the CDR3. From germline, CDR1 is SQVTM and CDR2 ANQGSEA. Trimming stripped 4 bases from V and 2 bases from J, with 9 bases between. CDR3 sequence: CSVARGGNQPQHF. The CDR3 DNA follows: TGCAGCGTTGCCAGGGGTGGCAATCAGCCCCAGCATTTT. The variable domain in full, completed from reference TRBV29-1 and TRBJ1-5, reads SAVISQKPSRDICQRGTSLTIQCQVDSQVTMMFWYRQQPGQSLTLIATANQGSEATYESGFVIDKFPISRPNLTFSTLTVSNMSPEDSSIYLCSVARGGNQPQHFGDGTRLSIL.

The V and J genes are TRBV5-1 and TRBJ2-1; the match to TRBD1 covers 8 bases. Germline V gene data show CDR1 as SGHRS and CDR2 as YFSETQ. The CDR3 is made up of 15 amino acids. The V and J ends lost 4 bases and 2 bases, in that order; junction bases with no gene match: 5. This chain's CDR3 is CASSLGQAAYNEQFF. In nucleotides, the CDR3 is TGCGCCAGCAGCCTGGGACAGGCGGCCTACAATGAGCAGTTCTTC.

For the CDR3, the DNA is TGTGCCAGCAGCGACGACGGAGGGATCTACTATGGCTACACCTTC. Translation: CASSDDGGIYYGYTF. The chain employs TRBV6-1 and TRBJ1-2; D is undetermined. V was pared by 6 bases and J by 3 bases, with 17 bases between. The CDR3 is made up of 15 amino acids. Germline V gives CDR1 MNHNS, CDR2 SASEGT.

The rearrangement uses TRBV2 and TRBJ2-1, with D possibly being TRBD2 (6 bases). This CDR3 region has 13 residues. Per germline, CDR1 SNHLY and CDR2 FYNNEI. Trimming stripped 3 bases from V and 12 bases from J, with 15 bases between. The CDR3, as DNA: TGTGCCAGCAGTGAGACCCGGGAGCAGGGGCAGTTCTTC. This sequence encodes CASSETREQGQFF.

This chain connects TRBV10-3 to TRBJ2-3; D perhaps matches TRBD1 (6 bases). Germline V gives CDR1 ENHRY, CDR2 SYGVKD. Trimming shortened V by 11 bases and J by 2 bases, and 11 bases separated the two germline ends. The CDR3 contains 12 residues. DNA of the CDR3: TGTGCCTTCAAGGGGGACACAGATACGCAGTATTTT. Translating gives CAFKGDTDTQYF.

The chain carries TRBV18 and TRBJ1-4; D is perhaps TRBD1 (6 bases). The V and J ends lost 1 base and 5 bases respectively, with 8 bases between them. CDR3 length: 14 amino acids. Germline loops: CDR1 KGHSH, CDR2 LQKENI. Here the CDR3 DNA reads TGTGCCAGCTCACCACGACAGGACAATGAAAAACTGTTTTTT. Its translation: CASSPRQDNEKLFF.

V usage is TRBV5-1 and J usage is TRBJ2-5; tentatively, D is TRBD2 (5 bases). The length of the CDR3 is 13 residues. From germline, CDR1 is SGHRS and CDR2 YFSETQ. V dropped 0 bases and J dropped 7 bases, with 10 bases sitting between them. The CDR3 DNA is TGCGCCAGCAGCTTGGAGGCTGAGGGGACCCAGTACTTC. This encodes CASSLEAEGTQYF.

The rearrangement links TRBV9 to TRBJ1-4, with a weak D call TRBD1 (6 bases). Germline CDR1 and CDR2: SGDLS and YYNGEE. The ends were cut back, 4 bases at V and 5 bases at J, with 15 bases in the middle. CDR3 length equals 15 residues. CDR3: CASSNTGLGNEKLFF. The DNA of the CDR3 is TGTGCCAGCAGCAACACAGGGTTAGGGAATGAAAAACTGTTTTTT.

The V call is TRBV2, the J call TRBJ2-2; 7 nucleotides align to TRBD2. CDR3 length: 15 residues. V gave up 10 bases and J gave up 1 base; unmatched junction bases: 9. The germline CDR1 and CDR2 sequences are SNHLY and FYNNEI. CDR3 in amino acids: CATLRGGGNTGELFF. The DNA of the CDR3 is TGTGCCACCCTAAGGGGCGGGGGGAACACCGGGGAGCTGTTTTTT.

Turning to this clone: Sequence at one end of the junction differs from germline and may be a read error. CDR3 sequence (DNA): TGTGCCATCAGTGAAAGGGGGACAGGGTCCAATCAGCCCCAGCATTTT. It is translated as CAISERGTGSNQPQHF. The chain joins TRBV6-1 to TRBJ1-5, with 9 bases matching TRBD1. The V gene's germline CDR1 is MNHNS and CDR2 SASEGT. The CDR3 consists of 16 residues.

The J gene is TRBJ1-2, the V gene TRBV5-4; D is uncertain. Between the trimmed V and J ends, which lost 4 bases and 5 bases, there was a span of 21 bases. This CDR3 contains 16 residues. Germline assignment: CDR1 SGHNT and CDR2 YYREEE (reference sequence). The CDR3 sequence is CASSRDREGWIYGYTF. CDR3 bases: TGTGCCAGCAGCCGGGATAGGGAAGGGTGGATTTATGGCTACACCTTC.

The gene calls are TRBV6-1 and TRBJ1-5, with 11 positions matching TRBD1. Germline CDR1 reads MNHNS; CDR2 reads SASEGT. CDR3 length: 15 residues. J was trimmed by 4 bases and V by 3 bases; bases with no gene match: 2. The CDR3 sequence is CASSEGTGGNQPQHF. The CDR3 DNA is TGTGCCAGCAGTGAGGGGACAGGGGGGAATCAGCCCCAGCATTTT.

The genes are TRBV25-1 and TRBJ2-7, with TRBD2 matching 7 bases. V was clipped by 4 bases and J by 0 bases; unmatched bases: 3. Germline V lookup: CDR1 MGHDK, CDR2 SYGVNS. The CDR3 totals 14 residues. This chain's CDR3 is CASSVGDYSYEQYF. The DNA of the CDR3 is TGTGCCAGCAGTGTGGGGGACTACTCCTACGAGCAGTACTTC.

CDR3 coding DNA: TGTGCCAGCAGCGTCGCCAGCTCCTACGAGCAGTACTTC. It yields the protein CASSVASSYEQYF. V and J are TRBV9 and TRBJ2-7; D not certain. The germline CDR1 and CDR2 sequences are SGDLS and YYNGEE. The CDR3 is 13 amino acids. V was cut by 2 bases and J by 0 bases, with 6 bases left in between.

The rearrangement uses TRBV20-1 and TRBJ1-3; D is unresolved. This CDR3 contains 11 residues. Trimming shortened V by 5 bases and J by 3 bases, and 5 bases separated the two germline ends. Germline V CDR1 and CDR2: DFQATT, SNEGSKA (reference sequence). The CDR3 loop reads CSARGGNTIYF. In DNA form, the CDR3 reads TGCAGTGCTCGGGGTGGAAACACCATATATTTT.

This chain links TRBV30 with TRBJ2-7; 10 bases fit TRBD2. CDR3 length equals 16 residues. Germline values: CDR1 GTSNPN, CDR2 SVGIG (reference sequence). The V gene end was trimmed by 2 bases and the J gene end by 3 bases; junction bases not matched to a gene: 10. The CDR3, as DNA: TGTGCCTGGAGTTCATTCCGGGCTAGCGGGGGCTACGAGCAGTACTTC. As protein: CAWSSFRASGGYEQYF.

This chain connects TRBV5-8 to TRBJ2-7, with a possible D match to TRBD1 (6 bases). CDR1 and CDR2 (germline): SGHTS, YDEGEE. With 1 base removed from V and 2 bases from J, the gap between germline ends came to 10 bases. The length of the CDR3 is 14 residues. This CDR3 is CASSLKGGPYEQYF. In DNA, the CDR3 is TGTGCCAGCAGCTTGAAAGGGGGACCCTACGAGCAGTACTTC.

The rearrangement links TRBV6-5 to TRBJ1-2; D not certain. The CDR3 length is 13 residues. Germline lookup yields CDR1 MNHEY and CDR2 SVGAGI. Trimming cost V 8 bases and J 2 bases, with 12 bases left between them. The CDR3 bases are TGTGCCAGCCGAGCCCCAACCAACTATGGCTACACCTTC. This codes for CASRAPTNYGYTF.

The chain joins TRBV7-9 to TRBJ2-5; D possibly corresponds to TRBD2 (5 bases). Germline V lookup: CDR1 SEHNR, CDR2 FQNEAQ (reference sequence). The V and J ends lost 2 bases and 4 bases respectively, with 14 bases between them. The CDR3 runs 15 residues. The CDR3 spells CASSLSLGAGETQYF. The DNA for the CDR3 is TGTGCCAGCAGCTTAAGTCTGGGTGCGGGAGAGACCCAGTACTTC.

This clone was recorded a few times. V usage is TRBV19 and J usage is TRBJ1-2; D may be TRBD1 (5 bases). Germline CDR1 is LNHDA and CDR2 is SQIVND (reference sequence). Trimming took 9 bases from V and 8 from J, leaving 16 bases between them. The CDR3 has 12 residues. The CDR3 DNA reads TGTGCCAGCACCCCAGGGAATGGAGGCTACACCTTC. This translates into CASTPGNGGYTF.

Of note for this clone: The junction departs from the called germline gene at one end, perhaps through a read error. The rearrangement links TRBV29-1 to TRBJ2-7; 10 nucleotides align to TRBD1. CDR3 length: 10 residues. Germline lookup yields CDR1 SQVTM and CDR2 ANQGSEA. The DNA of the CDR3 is TGCAGCGTTGGGGACAGGGGTACAGACTTC. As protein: CSVGDRGTDF.